Each of the 4 T cell receptor beta chains below was sequenced from the same sample in a study of blood T cells in healthy people across ages. Primed by a sample-barcoded 5' primer and a J-beta primer mix, a second PCR proceeded for 7 to 11 cycles. Using its own MiXCR run on the 5' RACE reads, TCRdb lists one record per CDR3 protein. This repertoire shows hundreds of thousands of distinct CDR3 sequences, 40% to 50% found once; its top ten account for 15% to 25%. Sequencing was performed on blood. The receptors stem from a man aged 60-69 years in good health.

The V and J genes are TRBV4-1 and TRBJ2-1, with TRBD2 matching 11 bases. Germline CDR1 and CDR2: MGHRA and YSYEKL. V shed 1 base and J 5 bases; nucleotides not matched to a gene: 7. The CDR3 extends over 17 amino acids. The CDR3 loop reads CASSQGFSGGVHNEQFF. For the CDR3, the DNA is TGCGCCAGCAGCCAAGGTTTTAGCGGGGGGGTGCACAATGAGCAGTTCTTC.

The chain recombines TRBV6-6 with TRBJ2-7; 8 bases align to TRBD1. Per the germline V gene, CDR1 is MNHNY and CDR2 is SVGAGI (reference sequence). The CDR3 is made up of 14 amino acids. V shed 6 bases and J 3 bases; nucleotides not matched to a gene: 7. The CDR3, as DNA: TGTGCCAGCAGGAAGACAGGGGCTCGCTACGAGCAGTACTTC. Its translation: CASRKTGARYEQYF.

The chain recombines TRBV28 with TRBJ2-5; tentatively, D is TRBD2 (7 bases). CDR3 size: 16 residues. V lost 2 bases and J 1 base, leaving 14 bases between the germline ends. Germline V gene data show CDR1 as MDHEN and CDR2 as SYDVKM. The CDR3 region has the DNA TGTGCCAGCAGTTTAGTTACAGGGAGGGCCCAAGAGACCCAGTACTTC. It is translated as CASSLVTGRAQETQYF. The whole variable domain, filled in from reference TRBV28 and TRBJ2-5, reads DVKVTQSSRYLVKRTGEKVFLECVQDMDHENMFWYRQDPGLGLRLIYFSYDVKMKEKGDIPEGYSVSREKKERFSLILESASTNQTSMYLCASSLVTGRAQETQYFGPGTRLLVL.

There are a few counts of this clonotype. V usage is TRBV7-2 and J usage is TRBJ2-5, with TRBD1 matching over 7 bases. J was trimmed by 2 bases and V by 1 base; bases with no gene match: 4. CDR1 and CDR2 from the germline V gene are SGHTA and FQGNSA. The CDR3 consists of 15 residues. The CDR3 bases are TGTGCCAGCAGCTTAGTGCCGGGACAGCAAGAGACCCAGTACTTC. Its translation: CASSLVPGQQETQYF. The full variable domain, in which reference TRBV7-2 and TRBJ2-5 provide the parts outside the CDR3, is GAGVSQSPSNKVTEKGKDVELRCDPISGHTALYWYRQSLGQGLEFLIYFQGNSAPDKSGLPSDRFSAERTGGSVSTLTIQRTQQEDSAVYLCASSLVPGQQETQYFGPGTRLLVL.